A selection of T cell receptor beta chains follows, all from one sample in a study of blood T cell repertoires in COVID-19. This table comes from immunoSEQ multiplex PCR, and its TCRdb copy is limited to in-frame clones, with some not included. Among about 110,000 clones listed, 85% to 90% were seen once. Sequencing was performed on peripheral blood. These receptors all come from a woman aged 60 to 75 with COVID-19, enrolled during active disease. Both conserved end residues are trimmed from each CDR3.

j_gene | v_gene | CDR3aa
TRBJ1-3 | TRBV7-9 | ASSSGTGYSGNTIY
TRBJ1-2 | TRBV25-1 | ASSETDRADPPVT
TRBJ2-3 | TRBV18 | ASSPPGQGAYTDTQY
TRBJ2-2 | TRBV9 | ASSADLGQGARTGELF
TRBJ1-4 | TRBV4-1 | ASSQRPSGQNNEKLF
TRBJ2-2 | TRBV5-1 | ASSLEPGSRNTGELF
TRBJ2-5 | TRBV4-1 | ASSPGQDSGETQY
TRBJ1-2 | TRBV11-2 | ASSLEPISYGYT
TRBJ1-2 | TRBV24-1 | ATSDHPRTGGGYT
TRBJ1-1 | TRBV12-5 | ASGLAVQGAGTEAF
TRBJ2-2 | TRBV27 | ASSLSREGTGELF
TRBJ2-3 | TRBV4-1 | ASSSVLAGGYTLDTDTQY
TRBJ2-5 | TRBV6-6 | ASSYSDSTQY
TRBJ2-5 | TRBV9 | ASSVGSGGETQY
TRBJ1-2 | TRBV30 | ACKGGSDGYT
TRBJ1-1 | TRBV18 | ASSPGLAEAF
TRBJ2-6 | TRBV27 | ASSFLSGANVLT
TRBJ2-1 | TRBV5-1 | ASSIRQGGNYNEQF
TRBJ2-5 | TRBV7-2 | ASSSAARQTQY
TRBJ1-6 | TRBV2 | ASRGGQGGSPLH
TRBJ1-6 | TRBV27 | ASSLILGQGRGQASPLH
TRBJ2-1 | TRBV5-1 | ASSSTLGNNEQF
TRBJ1-1 | TRBV11-2 | ASSLGWSKTF
TRBJ2-3 | TRBV3-1/TRBV3-2 | ASSPPKRGPSPQY
TRBJ2-7 | TRBV7-9 | ASSLRGGDTYEQY
TRBJ1-2 | TRBV12-3/TRBV12-4 | ASSPREGGGYT
TRBJ1-4 | TRBV3-1/TRBV3-2 | ASSQDLSGNEKLF
TRBJ1-3 | TRBV10-3 | AISEGQLNTIY
TRBJ2-1 | TRBV2 | AIPGTSGYNEQF
TRBJ2-1 | TRBV7-3 | ASSLNEEQF